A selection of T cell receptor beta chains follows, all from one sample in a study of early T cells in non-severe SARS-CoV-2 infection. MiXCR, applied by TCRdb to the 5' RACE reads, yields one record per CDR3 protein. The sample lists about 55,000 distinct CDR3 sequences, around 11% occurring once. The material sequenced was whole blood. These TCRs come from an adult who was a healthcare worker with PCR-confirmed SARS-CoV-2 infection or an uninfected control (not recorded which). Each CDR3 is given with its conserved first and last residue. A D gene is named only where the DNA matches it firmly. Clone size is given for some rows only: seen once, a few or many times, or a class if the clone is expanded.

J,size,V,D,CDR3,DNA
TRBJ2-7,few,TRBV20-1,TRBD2,CSASSGLGSPEQYF,TGCAGTGCTAGCTCCGGACTAGGCTCCCCCGAGCAGTACTTC
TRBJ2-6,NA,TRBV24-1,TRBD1,CATSDWGSDRSSGANVLTF,TGTGCCACCAGTGATTGGGGCTCGGACAGGAGCTCTGGGGCCAACGTCCTGACTTTC
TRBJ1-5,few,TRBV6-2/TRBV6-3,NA,CASSLQGPGNQPQHF,TGTGCCAGCAGTCTCCAGGGTCCGGGCAATCAGCCCCAGCATTTT
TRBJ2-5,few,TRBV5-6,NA,CASSLRQLQETQYF,TGTGCCAGCAGCCTTCGACAGTTACAAGAGACCCAGTACTTC
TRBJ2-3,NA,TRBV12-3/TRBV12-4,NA,CASSFSRTLRGNSLQGTDTQYF,TGTGCCAGCAGTTTTAGTCGGACACTCAGGGGAAATTCGCTGCAGGGCACAGATACGCAGTATTTT
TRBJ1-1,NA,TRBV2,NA,CASSVQQPDTEAFF,TGTGCCAGCAGTGTACAACAGCCCGACACTGAAGCTTTCTTT
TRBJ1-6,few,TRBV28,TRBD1,CASSLLGGPHNSPLHF,TGTGCCAGCAGTTTGTTAGGGGGCCCACATAATTCACCCCTCCACTTT
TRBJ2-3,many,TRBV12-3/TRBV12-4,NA,CASSLYNTDTQYF,TGTGCCAGCAGTCTATACAACACAGATACGCAGTATTTT
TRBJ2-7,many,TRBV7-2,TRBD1,CASSPWGRGRLGQYF,TGTGCCAGCAGCCCCTGGGGCAGGGGGCGCTTAGGGCAGTACTTC
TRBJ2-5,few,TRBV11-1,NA,CASSLGFGRRETQYF,TGTGCCAGCAGCTTAGGATTCGGGCGGCGGGAGACCCAGTACTTC
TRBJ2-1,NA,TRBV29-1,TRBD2,CSGVGLADYNEQFF,TGCAGCGGAGTGGGACTAGCGGACTACAATGAGCAGTTCTTC
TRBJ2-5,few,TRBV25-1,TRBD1,CASSRTGGTETQYF,TGTGCCAGCAGTAGGACAGGGGGAACGGAGACCCAGTACTTC
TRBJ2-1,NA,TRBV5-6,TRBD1,CASSLTGTGNYNEQFF,TGTGCCAGCAGCTTAACCGGGACAGGGAATTACAATGAGCAGTTCTTC
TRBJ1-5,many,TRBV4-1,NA,CASSQVLDKGMFLRRDNQPQHF,TGCGCCAGCAGCCAAGTTTTGGACAAGGGAATGTTTTTAAGGCGGGACAATCAGCCCCAGCATTTT
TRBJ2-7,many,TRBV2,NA,CASGNLEGYEQYF,TGTGCCAGTGGGAACCTGGAGGGCTACGAGCAGTACTTC
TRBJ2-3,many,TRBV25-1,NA,CASSQEYGTDTQYF,TGTGCCAGCAGCCAGGAATATGGCACAGATACGCAGTATTTT
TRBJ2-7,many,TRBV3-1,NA,CASSQLYSSLGTYEQYF,TGTGCCAGCAGCCAATTGTACAGCTCCCTAGGGACCTACGAGCAGTACTTC
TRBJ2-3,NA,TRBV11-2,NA,CASSLNRVTDTQYF,TGTGCCAGCAGCTTAAACAGGGTAACAGATACGCAGTATTTT
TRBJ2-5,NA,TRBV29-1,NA,CSVLVPETQYF,TGCAGCGTCCTGGTCCCAGAGACCCAGTACTTC
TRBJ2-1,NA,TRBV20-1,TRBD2,CSAGSSGAEQFF,TGCAGTGCTGGCTCTAGCGGGGCCGAGCAGTTCTTC
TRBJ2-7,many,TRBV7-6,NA,CASSRLGTPGEQYF,TGTGCCAGCAGCCGCCTCGGGACACCGGGCGAGCAGTACTTC
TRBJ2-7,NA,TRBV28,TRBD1,CASTVRGNEQYF,TGTGCCAGCACTGTCAGGGGGAACGAGCAGTACTTC
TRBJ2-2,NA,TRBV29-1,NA,CSVEGGPNTGELFF,TGCAGCGTTGAGGGGGGACCGAACACCGGGGAGCTGTTTTTT
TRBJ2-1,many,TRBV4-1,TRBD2,CASSHPAGANNEQFF,TGCGCCAGCAGCCACCCAGCGGGAGCTAACAATGAGCAGTTCTTC
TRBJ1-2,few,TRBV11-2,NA,CASSRGQGDYGYTF,TGTGCCAGCAGCCGGGGTCAAGGCGACTATGGCTACACCTTC
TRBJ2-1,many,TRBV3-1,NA,CASSHRSGATYNEQFF,TGTGCCAGCAGCCACCGTTCGGGAGCCACCTACAATGAGCAGTTCTTC
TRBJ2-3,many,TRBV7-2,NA,CASSLAETTYF,TGTGCCAGCAGCTTAGCGGAGACTACATATTTT
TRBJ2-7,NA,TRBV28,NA,CAGQRGRARIGEQYF,TGTGCCGGCCAAAGGGGGAGAGCACGGATTGGCGAGCAGTACTTC
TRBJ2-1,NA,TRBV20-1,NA,CSARDQGGTSSYNEQFF,TGCAGTGCTAGAGATCAAGGCGGGACCTCCTCCTACAATGAGCAGTTCTTC
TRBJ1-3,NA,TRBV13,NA,CASSYTTRTGNTIYF,TGTGCCAGCAGCTACACTACACGAACTGGAAACACCATATATTTT
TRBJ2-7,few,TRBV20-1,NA,CSARAGSEAYEQYF,TGCAGTGCTAGAGCGGGGTCAGAGGCCTACGAGCAGTACTTC
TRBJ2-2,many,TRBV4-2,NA,CASSQLGVAGTGELFF,TGTGCCAGCAGCCAGCTGGGGGTAGCAGGCACCGGGGAGCTGTTTTTT
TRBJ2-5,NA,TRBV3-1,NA,CASSPRPLGRETQYF,TGTGCCAGCAGTCCGCGTCCCCTAGGGCGAGAGACCCAGTACTTC